The 32 T cell receptor beta chains reported below all come from one sample, sequenced in a study of blood T cells in healthy people across ages. Alongside a J-beta primer mix, a sample-barcoded 5' primer served in a second PCR lasting roughly 7 to 11 cycles. TCRdb processed the 5' RACE reads anew with MiXCR; each CDR3 protein has one entry. The table lists 800,000 to 950,000 distinct CDR3 sequences, 29% of them singletons. These data also featured in a second study, about T cells of mothers and their children.

Sequencing was carried out using blood. The receptors come from a middle-aged woman in good health.

This chain uses TRBV4-1 with TRBJ2-7, with 12 bases that match TRBD2. Unmatched junction bases numbered 10, after V lost 3 bases and J lost 4 bases. The CDR3 consists of 17 residues. Germline CDR1 and CDR2: MGHRA and YSYEKL. CDR3 bases: TGCGCCAGCAGCCAGAGCCCTAGCGGGGGGGCCGGGTACGAGCAGTACTTC. As protein: CASSQSPSGGAGYEQYF.

V usage is TRBV11-1 and J usage is TRBJ2-7, with 8 bases matching TRBD2. CDR1 and CDR2 (germline): SGHAT, FQDESV (reference sequence). V was clipped by 3 bases and J by 3 bases; unmatched bases: 4. The CDR3 is 14 residues long. This chain's CDR3 is CASSLSGSVYEQYF. As DNA, the CDR3 is TGTGCCAGCAGCTTGAGCGGGAGTGTCTACGAGCAGTACTTC.

This clonotype has a single count. The V call is TRBV7-6, the J call TRBJ2-1; the D gene is possibly TRBD2 (6 bases). V was cut by 1 base and J by 1 base, with 11 bases left in between. Germline assignment: CDR1 SGHVS and CDR2 FNYEAQ. The CDR3 has 16 amino acids. CDR3 nucleotides: TGTGCCAGCAGCTTAGGGGACGGACTATCCTACAATGAGCAGTTCTTC. The encoded protein is CASSLGDGLSYNEQFF.

Only a few counts were recorded for this clonotype. The V gene is TRBV20-1, the J gene TRBJ1-2, with TRBD1 as a possible D gene (6 bases). Trimming removed 0 bases from V and 3 bases from J, with 14 bases in between. The CDR3 covers 15 residues. Per germline, CDR1 DFQATT and CDR2 SNEGSKA (reference sequence). Written as DNA, the CDR3 is TGCAGTGCTAGAGATCACGGGACACTTCACTATGGCTACACCTTC. The encoded protein is CSARDHGTLHYGYTF.

This clonotype has just one count. Sequence at one end of the junction differs from germline and may be a read error. This chain links TRBV27 with TRBJ1-1; D is possibly TRBD1 (6 bases). The CDR3 runs 15 residues. Germline V gene lookup returns CDR1 MNHEY and CDR2 SMNVEV (reference sequence). The chain's CDR3 is CASNLGGAGNTEAFF. The CDR3 DNA reads as TGCGCCAGCAATTTGGGGGGCGCGGGGAACACTGAAGCTTTCTTT.

This clonotype has ten or more counts. The chain couples TRBV27 to TRBJ2-7; 7 bases fit TRBD1. Germline V gene data show CDR1 as MNHEY and CDR2 as SMNVEV (reference sequence). This CDR3 has 15 amino acids. V was pared by 4 bases and J by 1 base, with 7 bases of the junction left unmatched. This CDR3 is CASSSGDSLSYEQYF. CDR3 nucleotides: TGTGCCAGCAGTTCAGGGGACAGCCTTTCCTACGAGCAGTACTTC.

To note about this clonotype: A junction boundary mismatches the germline segment, possibly from a read error. The V gene is TRBV7-9, the J gene TRBJ2-3; D is ambiguous. Germline lookup yields CDR1 SEHNR and CDR2 FQNEAQ (reference sequence). The CDR3 contains 12 residues. The CDR3 protein is CSSSENEITQYF. DNA for the CDR3: TGTTCCAGCAGCGAAAATGAGATTACGCAGTATTTT.

Remarks on this clonotype: A much more abundant neighbour one base away suggests this may be a read error. The CDR3 spells CNARLQGNEQYF. The CDR3 DNA follows: TGCAATGCTAGACTTCAAGGGAACGAGCAGTACTTC. The rearrangement joins TRBV20-1 to TRBJ2-7; no definite D call. The germline V gene has CDR1 DFQATT and CDR2 SNEGSKA (reference sequence). The CDR3 extends over 12 amino acids.

This clonotype was observed a few times. The chain combines TRBV29-1 with TRBJ1-4; D possibly corresponds to TRBD1 (5 bases). The CDR3 runs to 12 residues. The germline V gene encodes CDR1 SQVTM and CDR2 ANQGSEA. Trimming removed 4 bases at V and 4 bases at J, with 7 bases between. CDR3 in amino acids: CSVGQYNEKLFF. CDR3 bases: TGCAGCGTTGGACAGTATAATGAAAAACTGTTTTTT. Full variable domain (rest looked up from reference TRBV29-1 and TRBJ1-4): SAVISQKPSRDICQRGTSLTIQCQVDSQVTMMFWYRQQPGQSLTLIATANQGSEATYESGFVIDKFPISRPNLTFSTLTVSNMSPEDSSIYLCSVGQYNEKLFFGSGTQLSVL.

The chain couples TRBV4-1 to TRBJ2-7, with TRBD1 as a possible D gene (5 bases). Trimming stripped 4 bases from V and 3 bases from J, with 19 bases between. Germline values: CDR1 MGHRA, CDR2 YSYEKL. The CDR3 length is 16 residues. As DNA, the CDR3 is TGCGCCAGCAGCCCCAGTGAGGTCACAGGCGACTACGAGCAGTACTTC. It yields the protein CASSPSEVTGDYEQYF.

The chain combines TRBV10-3 with TRBJ2-1; 9 nucleotides line up with TRBD2. The germline gives CDR1 ENHRY, CDR2 SYGVKD. This CDR3 has 16 residues. Germline trimming cut 3 bases from V and 7 bases from J; bases unmatched to any gene: 10. For the CDR3, the DNA is TGTGCCATCAGTGACGGCGCGGGAGGGGTGTGGAATGAGCAGTTCTTC. Protein sequence: CAISDGAGGVWNEQFF.

This clonotype was detected only once. The J gene is TRBJ1-5, the V gene TRBV19; D unresolved. This CDR3 region has 14 residues. Germline V gives CDR1 LNHDA, CDR2 SQIVND (reference sequence). V lost 6 bases, J lost 9 bases, and 18 bases lay in between. The CDR3 nucleotides are TGTGCCAGTAGCCCCCAAGGTTCTTTTTTGCCCCAGCATTTT. The encoded protein is CASSPQGSFLPQHF.

V is TRBV13 and J is TRBJ2-7; tentative D call: TRBD2 (8 bases). This CDR3 spans 14 amino acids. In germline, CDR1 is PRHDT, CDR2 FYEKMQ (reference sequence). V lost 5 bases and J 3 bases, leaving 14 bases between the germline ends. The CDR3 is CASSPTGTSYEQYF. The CDR3 DNA reads TGTGCCAGCAGCCCGACAGGGACTAGCTACGAGCAGTACTTC.

V is TRBV20-1 and J is TRBJ1-4; 7 nucleotides line up with TRBD1. CDR1 DFQATT and CDR2 SNEGSKA come from the germline V gene (reference sequence). J was trimmed by 3 bases and V by 5 bases; bases with no gene match: 6. This CDR3 has 14 residues. DNA of the CDR3: TGCAGTGCTCACCCGGGACAGCCTAATGAAAAACTGTTTTTT. Amino acids: CSAHPGQPNEKLFF.

This chain links TRBV7-2 with TRBJ1-5, with unresolved D. The length of the CDR3 is 15 residues. Germline CDR1 and CDR2: SGHTA and FQGNSA. The V end lost 1 base, the J end lost 4 bases, and 11 bases lay between the germline ends. The CDR3 reads CASSLDGYWNQPQHF. CDR3 nucleotides: TGTGCCAGCAGCTTAGACGGTTATTGGAATCAGCCCCAGCATTTT.

The chain links TRBV7-9 to TRBJ2-1, with 10 bases fitting TRBD1. CDR3 length equals 15 residues. V lost 6 bases and J lost 8; bases outside the gene matches: 10. Germline loops: CDR1 SEHNR, CDR2 FQNEAQ (reference sequence). In DNA form, the CDR3 reads TGTGCCAGCAGTCCCGGGACAGGGGCATCGGATGAGCAGTTCTTC. Amino acids: CASSPGTGASDEQFF. Using reference TRBV7-9 and TRBJ2-1 for the parts outside the CDR3, the full variable domain is DTGVSQNPRHKITKRGQNVTFRCDPISEHNRLYWYRQTLGQGPEFLTYFQNEAQLEKSRLLSDRFSAERPKGSFSTLEIQRTEQGDSAMYLCASSPGTGASDEQFFGPGTRLTVL.

Remarks on this clonotype: A read error is possible here, since a much larger clone lies one base away. This chain connects TRBV9 to TRBJ2-6; 8 bases line up with TRBD2. Germline trimming cut 7 bases from V and 9 bases from J; bases unmatched to any gene: 9. The CDR3 is 14 residues long. Germline values: CDR1 SGDLS, CDR2 YYNGEE. The CDR3 region is CASGDTGTSNVLTF. CDR3 in DNA: TGTGCCAGCGGCGACACCGGGACTAGCAACGTCCTGACTTTC.

J is TRBJ2-7 and V is TRBV2; D is unclear. Germline CDR1 is SNHLY and CDR2 is FYNNEI. Trimming pared 5 bases from V and 2 bases from J, leaving 10 bases between. The CDR3 is made up of 13 amino acids. This chain's CDR3 is CASSSYGTYEQYF. For the CDR3, the DNA is TGTGCCAGCAGTTCATACGGTACCTACGAGCAGTACTTC.

This clonotype was counted many times. The chain has TRBV27 and TRBJ2-1; a possible D gene is TRBD1 (5 bases). CDR1 and CDR2 (germline): MNHEY, SMNVEV (reference sequence). V lost 5 bases, J lost 0 bases, and 11 bases lay in between. This CDR3 has 15 residues. CDR3 sequence (DNA): TGTGCCAGCAGTAAAAGGGGTGGCTCCTACAATGAGCAGTTCTTC. This codes for CASSKRGGSYNEQFF.

This clonotype was picked up many times. The chain carries TRBV27 and TRBJ1-2; 8 nucleotides match TRBD1. Germline CDR1 reads MNHEY; CDR2 reads SMNVEV (reference sequence). V lost 5 bases, J lost 6 bases, and 5 bases stayed unmatched. This CDR3 region has 13 residues. CDR3 amino acids: CASSPQGANGYTF. In nucleotides, the CDR3 is TGTGCCAGCAGTCCCCAGGGGGCTAATGGCTACACCTTC.

This chain joins TRBV7-9 and TRBJ2-3; 8 positions match TRBD1. Germline V CDR1 and CDR2: SEHNR, FQNEAQ (reference sequence). With V trimmed by 6 bases and J by 0 bases, 14 bases remained unmatched. This CDR3 is 18 amino acids long. DNA for the CDR3: TGTGCCAGCAGACGTGGTTGGACAGGGCCCCTTAGCACAGATACGCAGTATTTT. Its protein product is CASRRGWTGPLSTDTQYF.

V and J are TRBV7-3 and TRBJ2-1, with 8 bases lining up with TRBD1. The CDR3 loop spans 15 amino acids. V trimming: 0 bases; J trimming: 6 bases; junction bases outside the gene matches: 4. CDR1 and CDR2 (germline): SGHTA, FQGTGA. This chain's CDR3 is CASSLTTGGVNEQFF. The CDR3 nucleotides are TGTGCCAGCAGCTTAACTACAGGGGGTGTCAATGAGCAGTTCTTC.

This clonotype was seen ten or more times. The chain joins TRBV29-1 to TRBJ1-4, with 7 bases fitting TRBD1. CDR3 size: 11 residues. V dropped 2 bases and J dropped 13; count of bases not matched to a gene: 4. From germline, CDR1 is SQVTM and CDR2 ANQGSEA. CDR3 loop: CSVEKGGGLFF. CDR3 in DNA: TGCAGCGTTGAAAAAGGGGGCGGACTGTTTTTT.

J is TRBJ1-1 and V is TRBV7-6, with a weak D call TRBD1 (5 bases). The V and J ends lost 4 bases and 6 bases respectively, with 15 bases between them. The CDR3 runs to 14 residues. Germline CDR1 and CDR2: SGHVS and FNYEAQ. As DNA, the CDR3 is TGTGCCAGCAGCTCGGGACTTTCGGGGGCTGAAGCTTTCTTT. This gives the protein CASSSGLSGAEAFF.

This clonotype turned up a few times. The rearrangement links TRBV20-1 to TRBJ1-6; D remains unclear. CDR1 and CDR2 (germline): DFQATT, SNEGSKA (reference sequence). V was clipped by 7 bases and J by 4 bases, with 11 bases between them. This CDR3 region has 13 residues. CDR3 in amino acids: CSVALVYNSPLHF. CDR3 nucleotides: TGCAGTGTTGCCCTAGTTTATAATTCACCCCTCCACTTT.

This clonotype has only a few counts. The chain recombines TRBV28 with TRBJ2-7; possibly TRBD1 for D (6 bases). V was clipped by 4 bases and J by 1 base, with 11 bases between them. This CDR3 is built from 14 residues. Germline loops: CDR1 MDHEN, CDR2 SYDVKM. The CDR3, as DNA: TGTGCCAGCAGTTCCCAAGGACAGTCCTACGAGCAGTACTTC. Protein product: CASSSQGQSYEQYF.

The chain uses TRBV12-3 or TRBV12-4 and TRBJ1-5, with 10 nucleotides matching TRBD1. The CDR3 is 14 amino acids. V trimming: 7 bases; J trimming: 9 bases; junction bases outside the gene matches: 9. CDR3 loop: CASTRGQGRRPQHF. CDR3 sequence (DNA): TGTGCCAGCACCCGGGGACAGGGGAGACGGCCCCAGCATTTT.

The chain joins TRBV5-5 to TRBJ2-5, with 7 bases fitting TRBD2. V trimming: 4 bases; J trimming: 2 bases; junction bases outside the gene matches: 11. This CDR3 has 16 residues. Germline V CDR1 and CDR2: SGHKS, YYEKEE (reference sequence). The CDR3 loop reads CASSPLWRGLQETQYF. In nucleotides, the CDR3 is TGTGCCAGCAGCCCCCTCTGGCGGGGGTTGCAAGAGACCCAGTACTTC.

This clonotype was picked up a small number of times. A junction boundary mismatches the germline segment, possibly from a read error. This sequence joins TRBV7-2 and TRBJ2-5; 9 bases line up with TRBD1. CDR1 SGHTA and CDR2 FQGNSA come from the germline V gene. This CDR3 contains 14 residues. In DNA form, the CDR3 reads TGTGTCAGCAGCCCCGGACAGGGGTCAGTGACCCAGTACTTC. Its translation is CVSSPGQGSVTQYF.

There are a few counts of this clonotype. This chain links TRBV30 with TRBJ2-1; D unresolved. Trimming cost V 2 bases and J 0 bases, with 5 bases left between them. Per the germline V gene, CDR1 is GTSNPN and CDR2 is SVGIG (reference sequence). The CDR3 sequence is 13 residues long. In nucleotides, the CDR3 is TGTGCCTGGAGTAAAATCTCCTACAATGAGCAGTTCTTC. Residues: CAWSKISYNEQFF.

This clonotype was picked up a small number of times. The rearrangement joins TRBV27 to TRBJ1-4; D gene uncertain. V was clipped by 5 bases and J by 0 bases, with 13 bases between them. The CDR3 runs to 16 residues. In germline, CDR1 is MNHEY, CDR2 SMNVEV (reference sequence). The CDR3 DNA reads as TGTGCCAGCAGTAGTGAGGGCCCTGCAACTAATGAAAAACTGTTTTTT. Translating it yields CASSSEGPATNEKLFF.

V is TRBV28 and J is TRBJ2-6; possible D gene TRBD2, 7 bases. Germline CDR1 is MDHEN and CDR2 is SYDVKM. The CDR3 spans 19 residues. V was shortened by 2 bases and J by 4 bases, with 21 bases between the two germline ends. CDR3 amino acids: CASSLVFSGGASGANVLTF. The CDR3 nucleotides are TGTGCCAGCAGTTTAGTCTTCTCGGGGGGCGCTTCCGGGGCCAACGTCCTGACTTTC.